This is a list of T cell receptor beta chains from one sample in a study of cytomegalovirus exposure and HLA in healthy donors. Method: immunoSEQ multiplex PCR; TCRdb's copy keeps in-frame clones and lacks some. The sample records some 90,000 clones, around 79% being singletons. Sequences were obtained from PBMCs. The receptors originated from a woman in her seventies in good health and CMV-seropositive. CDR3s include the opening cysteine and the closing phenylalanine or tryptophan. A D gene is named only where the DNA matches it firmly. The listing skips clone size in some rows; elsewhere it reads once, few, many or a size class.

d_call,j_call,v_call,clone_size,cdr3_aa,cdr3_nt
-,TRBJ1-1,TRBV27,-,CASSLLFGSMNTEAFF,TGTGCCAGCAGTTTACTTTTTGGGAGCATGAACACTGAAGCTTTCTTT
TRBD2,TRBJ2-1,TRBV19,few,CASSISGSTTYNEQFF,TGTGCCAGTAGTATCAGCGGGAGTACGACCTACAATGAGCAGTTCTTC
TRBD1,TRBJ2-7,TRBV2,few,CASSETGGPYEQYF,TGTGCCAGCAGTGAAACAGGGGGCCCATACGAGCAGTACTTC
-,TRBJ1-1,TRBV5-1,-,CASSLVRGPMNTEAFF,TGCGCCAGCAGCTTGGTTAGGGGCCCCATGAACACTGAAGCTTTCTTT
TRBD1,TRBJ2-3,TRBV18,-,CASSGQGAGTDTQYF,TGTGCCAGCTCAGGACAGGGGGCTGGGACAGATACGCAGTATTTT
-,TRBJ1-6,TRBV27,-,CASRARGDYNSPLHF,TGTGCCAGCCGAGCACGGGGTGACTATAATTCACCCCTCCACTTT
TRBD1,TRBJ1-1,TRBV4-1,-,CASSPLDRGNTEAFF,TGCGCCAGCAGCCCCCTGGACAGGGGGAACACTGAAGCTTTCTTT
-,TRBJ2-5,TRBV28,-,CASSVTGIQETQYF,TGTGCCAGCAGTGTAACCGGTATCCAAGAGACCCAGTACTTC
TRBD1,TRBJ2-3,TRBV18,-,CASSPGDRGSDTQYF,TGTGCCAGCTCTCCCGGGGACAGGGGTTCAGATACGCAGTATTTT
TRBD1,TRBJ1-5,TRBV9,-,CASSVTGQDNQPQHF,TGTGCCAGCAGCGTAACAGGACAGGATAATCAGCCCCAGCATTTT
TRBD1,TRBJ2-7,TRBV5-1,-,CASRSGTGSYEQYF,TGCGCCAGCAGGTCCGGGACAGGGTCCTACGAGCAGTACTTC
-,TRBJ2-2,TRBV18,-,CASSPLNTGELFF,TGTGCCAGCTCACCTCTAAACACCGGGGAGCTGTTTTTT
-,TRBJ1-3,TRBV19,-,CASSIDQDSGNTIYF,TGTGCCAGTAGTATAGACCAGGACTCTGGAAACACCATATATTTT
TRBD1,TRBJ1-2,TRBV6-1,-,CASSLTGDYGYTF,TGTGCCAGCAGCCTGACAGGGGACTATGGCTACACCTTC
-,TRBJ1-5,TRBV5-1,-,CASSLGQSNQPQHF,TGCGCCAGCAGCTTAGGACAGAGCAATCAGCCCCAGCATTTT
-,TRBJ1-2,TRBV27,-,CASHPTGLNYGYTF,TGTGCCAGCCACCCTACCGGACTTAACTATGGCTACACCTTC
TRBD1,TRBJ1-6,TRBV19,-,CASRIGQGVWNSPLHF,TGTGCCAGTAGAATCGGACAGGGGGTTTGGAATTCACCCCTCCACTTT
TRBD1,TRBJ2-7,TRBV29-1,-,CSVEERTGGVQYF,TGCAGCGTTGAAGAACGCACAGGGGGCGTGCAGTACTTC
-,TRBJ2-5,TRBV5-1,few,CASSAQGNGETQYF,TGCGCCAGCAGCGCCCAGGGAAACGGGGAGACCCAGTACTTC
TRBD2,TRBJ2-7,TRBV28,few,CASSLGGVYEQYF,TGTGCCAGCAGTTTGGGGGGGGTCTACGAGCAGTACTTC
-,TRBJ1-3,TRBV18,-,CASSPRQEGNTIYF,TGTGCCAGCTCACCGAGACAGGAGGGAAACACCATATATTTT
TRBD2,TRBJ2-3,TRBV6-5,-,CASMGGRADTQYF,TGTGCCAGCATGGGAGGGAGGGCAGATACGCAGTATTTT
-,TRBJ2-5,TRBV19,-,CASSNYREETQYF,TGTGCCAGTAGTAATTACAGGGAGGAGACCCAGTACTTC
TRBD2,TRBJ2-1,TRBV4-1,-,CASSLTSGSYNEQFF,TGCGCCAGCAGCCTAACTAGCGGATCCTACAATGAGCAGTTCTTC
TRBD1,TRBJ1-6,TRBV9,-,CASSTRQGVDNSPLHF,TGTGCCAGCAGCACGCGACAGGGGGTAGATAATTCACCCCTCCACTTT
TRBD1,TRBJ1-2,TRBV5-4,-,CASSSRDRDNYGYTF,TGTGCCAGCAGCTCGAGGGACAGGGACAATTATGGCTACACCTTC
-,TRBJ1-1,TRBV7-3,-,CASSSRPRKNAFF,TGTGCCAGCAGCTCCCGACCGCGGAAAAACGCTTTCTTT
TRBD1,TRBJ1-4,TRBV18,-,CASSPPATGAYEKLLF,TGTGCCAGCTCACCACCGGCGACAGGGGCGTATGAAAAACTGCTTTTT
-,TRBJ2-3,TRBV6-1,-,CASTPGSTDTQYF,TGTGCCAGCACCCCGGGAAGCACAGATACGCAGTATTTT
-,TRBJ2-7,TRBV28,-,CASSLIDEQYF,TGTGCCAGCAGTTTAATAGACGAGCAGTACTTC
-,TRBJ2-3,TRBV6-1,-,CASSPGRQITDTQYF,TGTGCCAGCAGTCCGGGGAGACAAATCACAGATACGCAGTATTTT
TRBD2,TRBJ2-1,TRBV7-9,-,CASSLSELAGGHNEQFF,TGTGCCAGCAGCTTAAGTGAACTAGCGGGGGGGCACAATGAGCAGTTCTTC
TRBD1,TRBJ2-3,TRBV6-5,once,CASSQHRGDTQYF,TGTGCCAGCAGTCAACACAGGGGAGATACGCAGTATTTT
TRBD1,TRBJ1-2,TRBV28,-,CASSFRDRGYGYTF,TGTGCCAGCAGTTTCAGGGACAGGGGCTATGGCTACACCTTC
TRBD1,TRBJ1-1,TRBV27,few,CASSLRAGGTEAFF,TGTGCCAGCAGTTTACGGGCAGGGGGCACTGAAGCTTTCTTT
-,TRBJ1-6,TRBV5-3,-,CARSGVGGDSPLHF,TGTGCCAGAAGCGGGGTCGGGGGTGATTCACCCCTCCACTTT
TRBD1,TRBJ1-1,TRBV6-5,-,CASSYTGTENTEAFF,TGTGCCAGCAGTTATACCGGGACAGAAAACACTGAAGCTTTCTTT
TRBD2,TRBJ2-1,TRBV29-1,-,CSVANIAGLGDEQFF,TGCAGCGTCGCGAACATAGCGGGGCTAGGTGATGAGCAGTTCTTC
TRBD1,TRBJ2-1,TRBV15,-,CATSKGGQGAGEQFF,TGTGCCACCAGCAAGGGGGGACAGGGGGCAGGTGAGCAGTTCTTC